This T cell receptor beta chain emerged from a study of T cell responses to AZD1222 COVID-19 vaccine. Method: immunoSEQ multiplex PCR; TCRdb's copy keeps in-frame clones and lacks some. This table has 55,000 to 80,000 clones, about 83% appearing once. The V end lost 5 bases, the J end lost 8 bases, and 10 bases lay between the germline ends. The CDR3 spans 12 residues. CDR1 SGHAT and CDR2 FQNNGV come from the germline V gene. The specimen comprised peripheral blood, sampled on day 0 of AZD1222 vaccination. The TCR sequence derives from an adult in good health. This chain links TRBV11-2 with TRBJ2-1; D is possibly TRBD2 (6 bases). The CDR3 reads CASSRWGDEQFF. CDR3 bases: TGTGCCAGCAGCAGGTGGGGGGATGAGCAGTTCTTC.